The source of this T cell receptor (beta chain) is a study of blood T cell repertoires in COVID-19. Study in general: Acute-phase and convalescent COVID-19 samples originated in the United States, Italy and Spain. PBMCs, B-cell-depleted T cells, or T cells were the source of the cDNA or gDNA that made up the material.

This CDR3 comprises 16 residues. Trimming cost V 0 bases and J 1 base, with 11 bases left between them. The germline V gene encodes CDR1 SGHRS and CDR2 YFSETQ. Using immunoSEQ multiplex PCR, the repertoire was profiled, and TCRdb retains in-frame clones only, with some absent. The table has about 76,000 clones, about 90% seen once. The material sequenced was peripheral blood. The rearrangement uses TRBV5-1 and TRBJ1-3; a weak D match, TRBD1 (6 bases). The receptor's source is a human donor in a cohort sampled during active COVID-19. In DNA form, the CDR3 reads TGCGCCAGCAGCTTGGCCGTAAGGGGGTCTGGAAACACCATATATTTT. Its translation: CASSLAVRGSGNTIYF.